Listed here are 15 T cell receptor beta chains from one sample, sequenced in a study of early T cells in non-severe SARS-CoV-2 infection. In TCRdb, the 5' RACE reads were re-called with MiXCR into one record per CDR3 protein. The table has 30,000 to 40,000 distinct CDR3 sequences, about 3.8% seen once. Sequencing was carried out using whole blood. The receptors come from an adult who was a healthcare worker with PCR-confirmed SARS-CoV-2 infection or an uninfected control (not recorded which).

In this sample, this clonotype turned up many times. This chain joins TRBV6-5 and TRBJ2-7, with unresolved D. The V gene lost 7 bases and the J gene lost 3 bases, with 13 bases spanning the gap. The CDR3 has 13 amino acids. The germline V gene encodes CDR1 MNHEY and CDR2 SVGAGI. CDR3 in DNA: TGTGCCAGCACCCCATCCCCGGGCTACGAGCAGTACTTC. Protein product: CASTPSPGYEQYF.

The J gene is TRBJ1-5, the V gene TRBV14; D ambiguous. The CDR3 has 13 amino acids. Germline CDR1 is SGHDN and CDR2 is FVKESK. Deletions cut 2 bases from V and 10 bases from J, with 12 bases between. This chain's CDR3 is CASSQSFGEPQHF. CDR3 nucleotide sequence: TGTGCCAGCAGCCAAAGTTTCGGTGAACCCCAGCATTTT.

This clonotype was seen at least ten times. CDR3 sequence: CASSKVGTNEKLFF. Written as DNA, the CDR3 is TGTGCCAGCAGCAAAGTCGGGACTAATGAAAAACTGTTTTTT. The chain recombines TRBV7-2 with TRBJ1-4; D unresolved. Germline loops: CDR1 SGHTA, CDR2 FQGNSA. The CDR3 runs to 14 residues. Trimming took 5 bases from V and 2 from J, leaving 9 bases between them. Variable domain in full (rest from reference TRBV7-2 and TRBJ1-4): GAGVSQSPSNKVTEKGKDVELRCDPISGHTALYWYRQSLGQGLEFLIYFQGNSAPDKSGLPSDRFSAERTGGSVSTLTIQRTQQEDSAVYLCASSKVGTNEKLFFGSGTQLSVL.

This clonotype has at least ten counts. This chain connects TRBV7-3 to TRBJ2-1; 7 bases are a match to TRBD1. V gave up 1 base and J gave up 2 bases; unmatched junction bases: 2. Germline-derived CDR1 and CDR2 are SGHTA and FQGTGA. This CDR3 is 15 amino acids long. This CDR3 reads CASSLRQGPYNEQFF. The CDR3 region has the DNA TGTGCCAGCAGCTTAAGACAGGGTCCCTACAATGAGCAGTTCTTC.

Worth noting for this clonotype: One base away lies a much larger clone, so this may be a sequencing read error. The chain joins TRBV27 to TRBJ1-1; tentative D call: TRBD1 (5 bases). Looked up from germline, CDR1 is MNHEY and CDR2 is SMNVEV (reference sequence). The CDR3 consists of 14 residues. V lost 5 bases, J lost 1 base, and 11 bases lay in between. CDR3 DNA: TGTGCCAGCAGTATGGGACGGACGAACACTGAAGCTTTCTTT. Amino acid sequence: CASSMGRTNTEAFF.

This clonotype appeared many times. The chain uses TRBV3-1 and TRBJ2-1; weak D call: TRBD2 (5 bases). CDR3 length equals 15 residues. The germline gives CDR1 LGHDT, CDR2 YNNKEL (reference sequence). V gave up 6 bases and J gave up 1 base, with 13 bases separating them. CDR3 nucleotide sequence: TGTGCCAGCAGTCCAGGCGGGTATTCCTACAATGAGCAGTTCTTC. As protein: CASSPGGYSYNEQFF.

This clonotype was recorded a few times. This chain links TRBV7-9 with TRBJ1-1, with D maybe TRBD1 (5 bases). Trimming stripped 0 bases from V and 5 bases from J, with 16 bases between. Germline CDR1 reads SEHNR; CDR2 reads FQNEAQ (reference sequence). The CDR3 has 16 amino acids. For the CDR3, the DNA is TGTGCCAGCAGCTTAGCGGGGGACGTCCCGGGGACTGAAGCTTTCTTT. Its translation is CASSLAGDVPGTEAFF.

This clonotype was recorded at least ten times. V gene TRBV11-2 combines with J gene TRBJ2-5; D remains ambiguous. There are 13 residues in the CDR3. With 2 bases removed from V and 2 bases from J, the gap between germline ends came to 6 bases. CDR1 SGHAT and CDR2 FQNNGV come from the germline V gene. DNA of the CDR3: TGTGCCAGCAGCTTAAGACGGCAAGAGACCCAGTACTTC. Protein: CASSLRRQETQYF.

There are many counts of this clonotype. This chain joins TRBV19 and TRBJ1-3; possibly TRBD1 for D (6 bases). The CDR3 spans 14 residues. Germline loops: CDR1 LNHDA, CDR2 SQIVND (reference sequence). V shed 6 bases and J shed 1 base, with 10 bases lying between them. The chain's CDR3 is CASSQQGSGNTIYF. Written as DNA, the CDR3 is TGTGCCAGTAGCCAACAGGGATCTGGAAACACCATATATTTT.

This clonotype was seen at least ten times. The chain combines TRBV29-1 with TRBJ2-1, with D tentatively TRBD1 or TRBD2 (5 bases each). The V end lost 6 bases, the J end lost 5 bases, and 17 bases lay between the germline ends. Germline CDR1 reads SQVTM; CDR2 reads ANQGSEA. This CDR3 has 14 residues. CDR3 in DNA: TGCAGCGTCGAGCTCCCTGGGGGAAACAATGAGCAGTTCTTC. Translated, it gives CSVELPGGNNEQFF.

This chain links TRBV5-1 with TRBJ1-6; a weak D match, TRBD1 (5 bases). Deletions cut 4 bases from V and 14 bases from J, with 19 bases between. Germline V CDR1 and CDR2: SGHRS, YFSETQ. The CDR3 covers 14 residues. In DNA form, the CDR3 reads TGCGCCAGCAGCCCGGGGGGGAATTCAAGGACCCTCCACTTT. This translates into CASSPGGNSRTLHF.

This clonotype appeared many times. The V gene is TRBV21-1, the J gene TRBJ1-5; the DNA was not compared with TRBD1, the D call given in the table. TRBV21-1 is flagged as a pseudogene. This CDR3 contains 13 residues. As DNA, the CDR3 is TGTGCCAGCAGTAGACAGCTCAATCAGCCCCAGCATTTT. Protein sequence: CASSRQLNQPQHF.

This clonotype was recorded many times. Here the CDR3 DNA reads TGTGCCAGCAGCTTAGACACTTTGACAGGGCGGAACACTGAAGCTTTCTTT. It yields the protein CASSLDTLTGRNTEAFF. This chain joins TRBV11-2 and TRBJ1-1; 7 bases are a match to TRBD1. With 0 bases clipped from V and 1 base from J, the junction kept 8 bases outside the gene matches. The CDR3 loop spans 17 amino acids. Germline V gene data show CDR1 as SGHAT and CDR2 as FQNNGV. The whole variable domain, filled in from reference TRBV11-2 and TRBJ1-1, reads EAGVAQSPRYKIIEKRQSVAFWCNPISGHATLYWYQQILGQGPKLLIQFQNNGVVDDSQLPKDRFSAERLKGVDSTLKIQPAKLEDSAVYLCASSLDTLTGRNTEAFFGQGTRLTVV.

In this sample, this clonotype turned up many times. The chain combines TRBV14 with TRBJ2-1; D gene uncertain. The CDR3 has 14 amino acids. Germline CDR1 is SGHDN and CDR2 is FVKESK. V was trimmed by 1 base and J by 7 bases, leaving 11 bases between them. The CDR3 sequence is CASSQAPRGNEQFF. CDR3 coding DNA: TGTGCCAGCAGCCAAGCTCCCCGTGGGAATGAGCAGTTCTTC.

This clonotype was counted ten times or more. The rearrangement links TRBV7-3 to TRBJ2-1; the D gene is possibly TRBD2 (6 bases). V was trimmed by 5 bases and J by 6 bases, leaving 20 bases between them. CDR3 length: 16 residues. The V gene's germline CDR1 is SGHTA and CDR2 FQGTGA. For the CDR3, the DNA is TGTGCCAGCAGCGCTGGAGGGAGTAGATTTTCCAATGAGCAGTTCTTC. Translating gives CASSAGGSRFSNEQFF.